This T cell receptor beta chain was sequenced for a study of blood T cells in healthy people across ages. Germline loops: CDR1 DFQATT, CDR2 SNEGSKA (reference sequence). The CDR3 contains 14 residues. Sample-barcoded 5' priming and a J-beta primer mix drove a second PCR of about 6 to 11 cycles. TCRdb processed the 5' RACE reads anew with MiXCR; each CDR3 protein has one entry. The sample includes about 640,000 distinct CDR3 sequences, around 54% of them seen just once. The sample taken for sequencing was blood. The source is a man in his 60s in good health. This chain connects TRBV20-1 to TRBJ2-7; D is perhaps TRBD2 (6 bases). TRBJ2-5 matches the DNA end more closely, so the J call is doubtful. The CDR3 spells CSARDSSSGETQYF. CDR3 in DNA: TGCAGTGCTCGGGACTCCTCTTCCGGGGAGACCCAGTACTTC.